This TCR beta chain was recovered during a study of vaccination effects on CD4 cells after COVID-19. The CDR3 loop spans 16 amino acids. Per the germline V gene, CDR1 is SGHRS and CDR2 is YFSETQ. V was clipped by 0 bases and J by 0 bases, with 10 bases between them. Libraries were prepared by immunoSEQ multiplex PCR; TCRdb keeps only in-frame clonotypes and omits some of them. The sample shows under 45,000 clones, around 68% of them seen only once. Antigen-specific CD4+ T cell clonotypes were called by their expansion after viral peptide-pool culture in ViraFEST. Cells that had been cultured for nine to eleven days were the source of isolated CD4+ T cells. Testing of the vaccine recipients showed negative nucleocapsid antibodies and no prior SARS-CoV-2 infection. It was with approximately 10 IU/ml IL-2 and about 10 ug/ml peptides that under 2.5 million PBMC per well were cultured. With respect to this clone: The antigen remains undetermined.

Sequencing was performed on CD4+ T cells from PBMCs cultured with HCoV-OC43 spike peptides, taken before COVID-19 vaccination. As to subset: HCoV-OC43 spike overlapping peptide pool stimulation. This clonotype was obtained from a human donor who received a COVID-19 vaccine. The rearrangement links TRBV5-1 to TRBJ1-3; no definite D call. CDR3 in amino acids: CASSLDQVDSGNTIYF. CDR3 bases: TGCGCCAGCAGCTTGGACCAGGTTGACTCTGGAAACACCATATATTTT.